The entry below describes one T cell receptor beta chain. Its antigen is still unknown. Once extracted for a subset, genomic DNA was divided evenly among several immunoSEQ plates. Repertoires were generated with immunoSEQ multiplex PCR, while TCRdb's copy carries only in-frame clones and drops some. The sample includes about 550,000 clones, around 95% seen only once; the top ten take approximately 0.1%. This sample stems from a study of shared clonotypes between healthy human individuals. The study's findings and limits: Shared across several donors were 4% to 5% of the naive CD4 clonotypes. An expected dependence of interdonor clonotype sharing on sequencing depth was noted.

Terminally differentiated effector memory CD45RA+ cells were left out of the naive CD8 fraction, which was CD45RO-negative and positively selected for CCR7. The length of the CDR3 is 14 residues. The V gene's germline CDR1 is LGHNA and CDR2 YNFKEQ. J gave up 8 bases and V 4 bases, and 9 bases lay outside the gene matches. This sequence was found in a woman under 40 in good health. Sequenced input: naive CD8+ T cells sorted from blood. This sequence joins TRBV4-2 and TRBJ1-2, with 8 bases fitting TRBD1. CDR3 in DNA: TGTGCCAGCAGCCCGCTCGACAGGGGCCCCGGCTACACCTTC. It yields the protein CASSPLDRGPGYTF.